This T cell receptor (beta chain) was profiled in a study of blood T cell repertoires in COVID-19. On the study more broadly: Acute-phase and convalescent COVID-19 samples originated in the United States, Italy and Spain. PBMCs, B-cell-depleted T cells, or T cells were the source of the cDNA or gDNA that made up the material.

In the source study's methods: Reference gene primers were amplified, and this amplification served to estimate nucleated cell counts. Profiled with immunoSEQ multiplex PCR; TCRdb holds only in-frame clones, not every one. The D gene and trimming were derived from the DNA, and the V and J assignments and clone size from that table. Of roughly 200,000 clones in the sample, around 90% were seen once. V gave up 7 bases and J gave up 9 bases; unmatched junction bases: 7. The V gene's germline CDR1 is KGHDR and CDR2 SFDVKD. The CDR3 is made up of 13 amino acids. The genes are TRBV24-1 and TRBJ2-2, with 7 bases that match TRBD2. The TCR sequence derives from a man aged 50-60 years with acute or convalescent COVID-19. Sequences were obtained from peripheral blood. CDR3: CATRGEGRRELFF. In DNA form, the CDR3 reads TGTGCCACCAGGGGGGAGGGGCGACGGGAGCTGTTTTTT.